This T cell receptor (beta chain) originates from a study of blood T cell repertoires in COVID-19. Study-level background: There were acute and convalescent COVID-19 samples, and they came from the United States, Italy and Spain.

Original methodology: Reference gene primer amplification gave estimated nucleated cell counts. Sequencing used immunoSEQ multiplex PCR; TCRdb keeps in-frame clones, though not all of them. That table is the source of V, J and clone size, and D and trimming were worked out from the DNA. The data contain about 72,000 clones, 70% to 90% of them singletons. Per germline, CDR1 LNHDA and CDR2 SQIVND (reference sequence). The CDR3 has 16 residues. V lost 3 bases and J lost 5, with 19 bases in between. The source of this sequence is a man between 65 and 85 years old with active or convalescent COVID-19. The J gene is TRBJ2-5, the V gene TRBV19; D remains unclear. Sequenced input: peripheral blood. The CDR3 loop reads CASSITGAASGETQYF. The CDR3 DNA is TGTGCCAGTAGTATTACCGGCGCGGCAAGTGGGGAGACCCAGTACTTC.